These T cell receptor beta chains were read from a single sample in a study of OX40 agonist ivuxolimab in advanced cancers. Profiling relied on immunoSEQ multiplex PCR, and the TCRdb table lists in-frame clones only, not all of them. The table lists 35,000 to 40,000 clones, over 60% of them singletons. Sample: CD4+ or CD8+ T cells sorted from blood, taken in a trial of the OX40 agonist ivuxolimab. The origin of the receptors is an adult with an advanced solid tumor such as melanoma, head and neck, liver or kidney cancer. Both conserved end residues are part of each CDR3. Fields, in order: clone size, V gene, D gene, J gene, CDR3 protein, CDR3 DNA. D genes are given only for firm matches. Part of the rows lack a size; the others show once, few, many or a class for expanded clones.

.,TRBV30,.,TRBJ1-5,CAWSAGSLSDQPQHF,TGTGCCTGGAGCGCAGGCTCACTTTCGGATCAGCCCCAGCATTTT
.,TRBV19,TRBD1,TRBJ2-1,CASSVDRGVYNEQFF,TGTGCCAGTAGTGTCGACAGGGGGGTATACAATGAGCAGTTCTTC
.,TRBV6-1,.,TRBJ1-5,CASSERYNQPQHF,TGTGCCAGCAGTGAGAGGTACAATCAGCCCCAGCATTTT
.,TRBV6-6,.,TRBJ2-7,CASSSVQGTYEQYF,TGTGCCAGCAGTTCTGTACAGGGTACCTACGAGCAGTACTTC
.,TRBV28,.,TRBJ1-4,CASSLFGGEKLFF,TGTGCCAGCAGTTTATTTGGGGGGGAAAAACTGTTTTTT
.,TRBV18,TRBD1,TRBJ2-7,CASSPGTGAYEQYF,TGTGCCAGCTCACCCGGGACAGGGGCCTACGAGCAGTACTTC
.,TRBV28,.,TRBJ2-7,CASRHGLVSEQYF,TGTGCCAGCCGTCACGGTCTTGTCTCCGAGCAGTACTTC
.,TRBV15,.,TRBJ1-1,CATSRTLAISTEAFF,TGTGCCACCAGCAGGACCCTGGCTATTTCCACTGAAGCTTTCTTT
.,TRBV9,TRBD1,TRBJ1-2,CASSDPGRQGVGYTF,TGTGCCAGCAGCGACCCCGGGAGACAGGGTGTCGGCTACACCTTC
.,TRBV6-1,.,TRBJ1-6,CAGSEAYSPLHF,TGTGCCGGCAGTGAAGCCTATTCACCCCTCCACTTT
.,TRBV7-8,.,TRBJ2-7,CASSLHLLQGYEQYF,TGTGCCAGCAGCTTACACCTCCTACAGGGCTACGAGCAGTACTTC
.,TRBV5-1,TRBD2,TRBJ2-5,CASFLGSGGAETQYF,TGCGCCAGCTTCCTTGGTAGCGGGGGGGCAGAGACCCAGTACTTC
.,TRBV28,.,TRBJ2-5,CASSLEETQYF,TGTGCCAGCAGTTTAGAAGAGACCCAGTACTTC
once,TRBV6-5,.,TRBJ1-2,CASSLGRGLDGYTF,TGTGCCAGCAGTTTGGGACGGGGCCTGGATGGCTACACCTTC
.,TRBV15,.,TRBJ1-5,CATSKRDQPQHF,TGTGCCACCAGTAAGAGGGATCAGCCCCAGCATTTT
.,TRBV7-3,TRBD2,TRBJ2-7,CASSESGGVLYEQYF,TGTGCCAGCAGCGAGAGCGGGGGGGTGCTCTACGAGCAGTACTTC
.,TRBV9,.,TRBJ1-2,CASSLPGSNYGYTF,TGTGCCAGCAGCCTCCCAGGCAGTAACTATGGCTACACCTTC
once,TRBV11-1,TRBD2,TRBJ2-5,CASSLRGLAGETQYF,TGTGCCAGCAGCTTAAGGGGACTAGCGGGGGAGACCCAGTACTTC
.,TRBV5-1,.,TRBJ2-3,CASSSTGISDTQYF,TGCGCCAGCAGCTCCACAGGGATTTCAGATACGCAGTATTTT
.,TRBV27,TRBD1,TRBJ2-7,CASSADRVSSYEQYF,TGTGCCAGCAGTGCTGACAGGGTCAGCTCCTACGAGCAGTACTTC
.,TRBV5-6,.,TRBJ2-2,CASSAGAGQVFTGELFF,TGTGCCAGCAGCGCGGGGGCGGGACAGGTCTTCACCGGGGAGCTGTTTTTT
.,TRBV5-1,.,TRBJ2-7,CASSLGDSFYEQYF,TGCGCCAGCAGCTTGGGGGACTCATTCTACGAGCAGTACTTC
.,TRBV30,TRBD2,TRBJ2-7,CAWNPGLGAYEQYF,TGTGCCTGGAACCCGGGACTAGGGGCGTACGAGCAGTACTTC
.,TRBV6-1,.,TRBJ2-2,CASRYRPPGELFF,TGTGCCAGCAGATACAGACCACCCGGGGAGCTGTTTTTT
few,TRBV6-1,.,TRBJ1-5,CASSESWGTQPQHF,TGTGCCAGCAGTGAATCATGGGGCACTCAGCCCCAGCATTTT
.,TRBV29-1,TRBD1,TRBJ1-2,CSVGQGDGYTF,TGCAGCGTCGGACAGGGGGATGGCTACACCTTC
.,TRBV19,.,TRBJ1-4,CASEINEKLFF,TGTGCCAGTGAAATTAATGAAAAACTGTTTTTT
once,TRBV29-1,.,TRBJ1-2,CSVEHQGQSGGYTF,TGCAGCGTTGAACACCAAGGGCAGTCAGGTGGCTACACCTTC
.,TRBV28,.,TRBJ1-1,CASSLQGTEAFF,TGTGCCAGCAGTTTGCAGGGGACTGAAGCTTTCTTT
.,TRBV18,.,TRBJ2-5,CASSPMGETQYF,TGTGCCAGCTCACCGATGGGGGAGACCCAGTACTTC
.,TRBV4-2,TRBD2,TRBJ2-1,CASSRLAGGLVNEQFF,TGTGCCAGCAGCCGGCTAGCGGGAGGGCTAGTGAATGAGCAGTTCTTC
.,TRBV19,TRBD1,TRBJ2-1,CASRLTGASYNEQFF,TGTGCCAGTAGGCTGACAGGGGCATCCTACAATGAGCAGTTCTTC
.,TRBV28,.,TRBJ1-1,CASSLGGGGTEAFF,TGTGCCAGCAGTTTAGGGGGCGGGGGGACTGAAGCTTTCTTT
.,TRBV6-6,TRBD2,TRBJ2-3,CASSFPPSGSTDTQYF,TGTGCCAGCAGTTTCCCCCCTAGCGGATCCACAGATACGCAGTATTTT
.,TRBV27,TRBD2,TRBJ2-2,CASSSLGGGTGELFF,TGTGCCAGCAGTTCTCTGGGGGGGGGCACCGGGGAGCTGTTTTTT
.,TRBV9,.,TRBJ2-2,CASSVGVTGRTGELFF,TGTGCCAGCAGCGTTGGTGTCACAGGGCGGACCGGGGAGCTGTTTTTT
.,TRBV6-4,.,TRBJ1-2,CASSDVGRSYTF,TGTGCCAGCAGTGACGTGGGGCGGAGCTACACCTTC
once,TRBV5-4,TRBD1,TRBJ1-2,CASSSPGQVNYGYTF,TGTGCCAGCAGCTCTCCGGGACAGGTTAACTATGGCTACACCTTC
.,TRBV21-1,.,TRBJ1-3,CASSKVRGAAGNTIYF,TGTGCCAGCAGCAAAGTGAGGGGTGCGGCTGGAAACACCATATATTTT
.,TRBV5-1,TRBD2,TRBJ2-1,CASSSSTSGRAGEQFF,TGCGCCAGCAGTTCCTCGACTAGCGGGAGGGCCGGGGAGCAGTTCTTC
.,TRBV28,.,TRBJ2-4,CASSLYDPKNIQYF,TGTGCCAGCAGTTTATACGATCCAAAAAACATTCAGTACTTC
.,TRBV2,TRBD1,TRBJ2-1,CASTEQGVDRNEQFF,TGTGCCAGCACCGAACAGGGGGTGGATAGGAATGAGCAGTTCTTC
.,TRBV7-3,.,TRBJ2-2,CASSLTGTHNTGELFF,TGTGCCAGCAGCTTAACGGGGACACACAACACCGGGGAGCTGTTTTTT
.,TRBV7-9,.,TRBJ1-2,CASSLSDRRVGGYTF,TGTGCCAGCAGCTTAAGTGACAGGCGGGTCGGGGGCTACACCTTC
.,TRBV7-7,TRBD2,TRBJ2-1,CASSLVASGKNEQFF,TGTGCTAGCAGCTTAGTGGCTAGCGGGAAGAATGAGCAGTTCTTC
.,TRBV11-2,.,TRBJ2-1,CASSLQGGKGEQFF,TGTGCCAGCAGCTTACAGGGGGGGAAGGGTGAGCAGTTCTTC
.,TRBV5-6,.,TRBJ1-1,CASSLEGNEAFF,TGTGCCAGCAGCTTGGAGGGGAATGAAGCTTTCTTT
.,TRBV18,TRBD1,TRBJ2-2,CASSPPRDRATGELFF,TGTGCCAGCTCACCGCCGCGGGACAGGGCCACCGGGGAGCTGTTTTTT
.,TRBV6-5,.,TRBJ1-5,CASSDDRNQHF,TGTGCCAGCAGTGACGACAGGAACCAGCATTTT
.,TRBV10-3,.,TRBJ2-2,CAISVVQNTGELFF,TGTGCCATCAGTGTCGTCCAGAACACCGGGGAGCTGTTTTTT
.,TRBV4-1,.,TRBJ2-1,CASSQDPASSYNEQFF,TGCGCCAGCAGCCAAGATCCGGCCAGCTCCTACAATGAGCAGTTCTTC
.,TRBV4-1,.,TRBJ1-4,CASSQVVRRVGRINEKLFF,TGCGCCAGCAGCCAAGTCGTCCGCAGGGTGGGCCGAATTAATGAAAAACTGTTTTTT
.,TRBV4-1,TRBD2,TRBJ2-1,CASSPAKGAGVPNEQFF,TGCGCCAGCAGCCCGGCCAAGGGTGCGGGAGTCCCAAATGAGCAGTTCTTC